A single sample is the source of the 29 T cell receptor beta chains below, sequenced in a study of technical replicates of blood from several donors. Profiling relied on immunoSEQ multiplex PCR, and the TCRdb table lists in-frame clones only, not all of them. The table has tens of thousands of clones, roughly 90% seen once. The specimen was T cells isolated from PBMCs. All receptors derive from a human donor in good health.

V gene TRBV6-1 combines with J gene TRBJ1-4; a weak D match, TRBD1 (5 bases). This CDR3 contains 17 residues. Per the germline V gene, CDR1 is MNHNS and CDR2 is SASEGT. Deletions cut 2 bases from V and 6 bases from J, with 19 bases between. The CDR3 protein is CASSENRLRGSHEKLFF. CDR3 coding DNA: TGTGCCAGCAGTGAAAACAGGCTAAGGGGATCACATGAAAAACTGTTTTTT.

The genes are TRBV28 and TRBJ2-3; TRBD1 matches at 9 bases. The CDR3 sequence is 15 residues long. Germline V CDR1 and CDR2: MDHEN, SYDVKM. Trimming took 4 bases from V and 2 from J; bases not matched to a gene: 4. CDR3 protein: CASSWDRETTDTQYF. CDR3 nucleotide sequence: TGTGCCAGCAGTTGGGACAGGGAAACCACAGATACGCAGTATTTT.

This chain connects TRBV11-2 to TRBJ2-2; TRBD2 matches at 9 bases. Germline CDR1 and CDR2: SGHAT and FQNNGV. This CDR3 has 16 residues. With 3 bases clipped from V and 3 bases from J, the junction kept 5 bases outside the gene matches. The DNA of the CDR3 is TGTGCCAGCAGCTTGAGGCGGGAGGGGGACACCGGGGAGCTGTTTTTT. This codes for CASSLRREGDTGELFF.

As to this clone: One end of the junction varies from germline; a read error may be responsible. The chain couples TRBV5-1 to TRBJ1-6, with D possibly matching TRBD1 (6 bases). Germline V gives CDR1 SGHRS, CDR2 YFSETQ. The CDR3 covers 14 residues. The DNA of the CDR3 is TGCGCCAGCAGCTCACAGGGAAATAAGTCACCCCTCCACTTT. It encodes CASSSQGNKSPLHF.

This clone appeared a few times. This sequence joins TRBV29-1 and TRBJ2-1; tentative D call: TRBD1 (5 bases). The length of the CDR3 is 11 residues. The V gene lost 4 bases and the J gene lost 8 bases, with 9 bases spanning the gap. Germline V gives CDR1 SQVTM, CDR2 ANQGSEA. The CDR3 is CSVGQGHEQFF. The CDR3 DNA sequence: TGCAGCGTTGGCCAGGGCCATGAGCAGTTCTTC.

The gene calls are TRBV11-3 and TRBJ2-7; D unclear. This CDR3 spans 13 amino acids. The germline V and J ends were trimmed by 4 bases and 2 bases, with 9 bases remaining between them. Germline V gene lookup returns CDR1 SGHNT and CDR2 YENEEA. CDR3 protein: CASSSSVTYEQYF. The CDR3 nucleotides read TGTGCCAGCAGCTCAAGCGTAACCTACGAGCAGTACTTC.

This sequence joins TRBV11-2 and TRBJ2-7, with D perhaps matching TRBD2 (6 bases). Per germline, CDR1 SGHAT and CDR2 FQNNGV. The CDR3 spans 17 residues. V was pared by 6 bases and J by 3 bases, with 24 bases between. Written as DNA, the CDR3 is TGTGCCAGCAGACCTCTGGGCGGCGGACTAAAGAGCTACGAGCAGTACTTC. This encodes CASRPLGGGLKSYEQYF.

The rearrangement uses TRBV7-2 and TRBJ1-4; TRBD1 aligns across 7 bases. With 5 bases clipped from V and 8 bases from J, the junction kept 11 bases outside the gene matches. CDR1 and CDR2 from the germline V gene are SGHTA and FQGNSA. There are 15 residues in the CDR3. DNA for the CDR3: TGTGCCAGCAGCATGATAGGGGGCTGGGGGGAAAAACTGTTTTTT. It translates to CASSMIGGWGEKLFF.

In DNA form, the CDR3 reads TGCGCCAGCAGTCAATCGGGACAGGGCTCTTACTTC. Its protein is CASSQSGQGSYF. The V and J genes are TRBV23-1 and TRBJ2-7, with TRBD1 identical over 9 bases. Being an ORF, TRBV23-1 has a function that is uncertain. J was trimmed by 13 bases and V by 0 bases; bases with no gene match: 4. The CDR3 spans 12 residues.

The chain carries TRBV7-9 and TRBJ1-2; the D gene is possibly TRBD1 (5 bases). The germline V gene has CDR1 SEHNR and CDR2 FQNEAQ (reference sequence). The CDR3 sequence is 16 residues long. The V gene lost 0 bases and the J gene lost 6 bases, with 17 bases spanning the gap. The CDR3 nucleotides are TGTGCCAGCAGCTTAGCGGGGCAGACGTTATTAAATGGCTACACCTTC. Its protein product is CASSLAGQTLLNGYTF.

The gene calls are TRBV28 and TRBJ1-5; 10 positions agree with TRBD1. J gave up 2 bases and V 5 bases, and 6 bases lay outside the gene matches. CDR1 and CDR2 from the germline V gene are MDHEN and SYDVKM. The CDR3 sequence is 16 residues long. In DNA, the CDR3 is TGTGCCAGCAGTAGGACAGGGGGTTTGGGCAATCAGCCCCAGCATTTT. This gives the protein CASSRTGGLGNQPQHF.

V is TRBV30 and J is TRBJ1-2; tentatively, D is TRBD1 (5 bases). Deletions cut 7 bases from V and 2 bases from J, with 14 bases between. Germline V gives CDR1 GTSNPN, CDR2 SVGIG (reference sequence). This CDR3 is 13 amino acids long. The CDR3 nucleotides are TGTGCCTCTCCTGGGGGACTCAACTATGGCTACACCTTC. Its translation: CASPGGLNYGYTF. The whole variable domain, remainder taken from reference TRBV30 and TRBJ1-2, is SQTIHQWPATLVQPVGSPLSLECTVEGTSNPNLYWYRQAAGRGLQLLFYSVGIGQISSEVPQNLSASRPQDRQFILSSKKLLLSDSGFYLCASPGGLNYGYTFGSGTRLTVV.

To note about this clone: Germline is not matched at one junction end, which may reflect a read error. The chain employs TRBV11-2 and TRBJ2-7; 8 bases fit TRBD1. The CDR3 has 11 amino acids. CDR1 and CDR2 from the germline V gene are SGHAT and FQNNGV. This chain's CDR3 is CASSHRDRKAF. In DNA, the CDR3 is TGTGCCAGCAGCCACCGGGACAGGAAGGCGTTC.

The J gene is TRBJ2-1, the V gene TRBV6-5; TRBD1 is a possible D gene (6 bases). The CDR3 totals 15 residues. V shed 5 bases and J shed 4 bases, with 15 bases lying between them. The V gene's germline CDR1 is MNHEY and CDR2 SVGAGI. The CDR3 DNA follows: TGTGCCAGCAGTACAACAGGGAAGGGGTACAATGAGCAGTTCTTC. Encoded protein: CASSTTGKGYNEQFF.

V gene TRBV4-2 combines with J gene TRBJ2-1; 12 bases are shared with TRBD2. Germline CDR1 LGHNA, CDR2 YNFKEQ. V gave up 2 bases and J gave up 10 bases; unmatched junction bases: 6. The CDR3 consists of 15 residues. The CDR3: CASSQQTGTSGEQFF. For the CDR3, the DNA is TGTGCCAGCAGCCAACAGACCGGGACTAGCGGGGAGCAGTTCTTC.

This clone was found a few times. The chain is built from TRBV2 and TRBJ2-7, with unresolved D. The germline V and J ends were trimmed by 2 bases and 4 bases, with 6 bases remaining between them. Germline V gene lookup returns CDR1 SNHLY and CDR2 FYNNEI. The CDR3 contains 12 residues. Here the CDR3 reads CASSEHNYEQYF. In nucleotides, the CDR3 is TGTGCCAGCAGTGAACACAATTACGAGCAGTACTTC.

This clone has only one observation. Here the CDR3 DNA reads TGTGCCAGCAGCCAATGGGGGGACACTGAAGCTTTCTTT. Translation: CASSQWGDTEAFF. The chain is built from TRBV11-3 and TRBJ1-1; D possibly corresponds to TRBD1 (5 bases). V was trimmed by 5 bases and J by 3 bases, leaving 10 bases between them. Germline CDR1 and CDR2: SGHNT and YENEEA. This CDR3 region has 13 residues.

This clone was counted a single time. The chain links TRBV27 to TRBJ1-5, with 12 positions matching TRBD1. The CDR3 loop spans 17 amino acids. Germline CDR1 reads MNHEY; CDR2 reads SMNVEV (reference sequence). The V gene end was trimmed by 5 bases and the J gene end by 4 bases; junction bases not matched to a gene: 9. CDR3 region: CASSPGGDRGPNQPQHF. Here the CDR3 DNA reads TGTGCCAGCAGTCCGGGAGGGGACAGGGGGCCTAATCAGCCCCAGCATTTT.

This sequence joins TRBV5-6 and TRBJ1-1; no reliable D call. CDR3 length equals 11 residues. The germline V and J ends were trimmed by 0 bases and 8 bases, with 5 bases remaining between them. Germline CDR1 and CDR2: SGHDT and YYEEEE. Written as DNA, the CDR3 is TGTGCCAGCAGCTTGGGTTCAGAAGCTTTCTTT. Protein sequence: CASSLGSEAFF. Full variable domain (rest looked up from reference TRBV5-6 and TRBJ1-1): DAGVTQSPTHLIKTRGQQVTLRCSPKSGHDTVSWYQQALGQGPQFIFQYYEEEERQRGNFPDRFSGHQFPNYSSELNVNALLLGDSALYLCASSLGSEAFFGQGTRLTVV.

V and J are TRBV5-1 and TRBJ1-1; TRBD1 aligns across 7 bases. J lost 5 bases, V lost 3 bases, and 4 bases had no gene match. Germline V CDR1 and CDR2: SGHRS, YFSETQ. The CDR3 is made up of 13 amino acids. The CDR3 DNA sequence: TGCGCCAGCAGCTCCACAGGGGATACTGAAGCTTTCTTT. Its translation: CASSSTGDTEAFF.

This chain links TRBV9 with TRBJ2-7; tentatively, D is TRBD2 (6 bases). Trimming took off 3 bases at V and 7 bases at J, with 14 bases between the two ends. Germline values: CDR1 SGDLS, CDR2 YYNGEE. The CDR3 length is 13 residues. CDR3 region: CASSEGLRPEQYF. Written as DNA, the CDR3 is TGTGCCAGCAGCGAGGGACTCCGACCAGAGCAGTACTTC.

The chain recombines TRBV6-5 with TRBJ1-3; no firm D call. CDR1 and CDR2 from the germline V gene are MNHEY and SVGAGI. The CDR3 has 12 amino acids. The germline V and J ends were trimmed by 3 bases and 7 bases, with 7 bases remaining between them. CDR3: CASSYGGNTIYF. The CDR3 nucleotides read TGTGCCAGCAGTTATGGCGGTAACACCATATATTTT.

This clone turned up a few times. The gene calls are TRBV19 and TRBJ1-1, with D possibly TRBD1 on 5 matching bases. The CDR3 sequence is 15 residues long. Germline CDR1 is LNHDA and CDR2 is SQIVND (reference sequence). The V and J ends lost 9 bases and 5 bases respectively, with 22 bases between them. CDR3 nucleotide sequence: TGTGCCAGCAAGCGTCGGGGGGACGGGGATACTGAAGCTTTCTTT. Residues: CASKRRGDGDTEAFF.

In its sample, this clone was seen once. V usage is TRBV12-5 and J usage is TRBJ2-7; 10 nucleotides align to TRBD1. The ends lost 5 bases at V and 4 bases at J; junction bases unmatched: 8. Germline V lookup: CDR1 LGHNT, CDR2 FRNRAP. The CDR3 covers 15 residues. The CDR3 DNA is TGTGCTAGTGGTAAAGAGACAGGGGGCGCTTACGAGCAGTACTTC. Translated: CASGKETGGAYEQYF.

The V gene is TRBV14, the J gene TRBJ2-5, with a possible D match to TRBD2 (7 bases). The V end lost 6 bases, the J end lost 4 bases, and 15 bases lay between the germline ends. Germline-derived CDR1 and CDR2 are SGHDN and FVKESK. The CDR3 consists of 14 residues. CDR3 amino acids: CASRHTGRGETQYF. The CDR3 DNA follows: TGTGCCAGCAGGCACACAGGGAGGGGAGAGACCCAGTACTTC.

In this sample, this clone turned up once. V usage is TRBV11-2 and J usage is TRBJ1-4; D gene unclear. Germline-derived CDR1 and CDR2 are SGHAT and FQNNGV. The V end was cut by 3 bases, the J end by 2 bases, with 7 bases between. The CDR3 is 14 residues long. CDR3 coding DNA: TGTGCCAGCAGCTTCGGTCCGACTAATGAAAAACTGTTTTTT. Its translation is CASSFGPTNEKLFF.

This clone appeared a few times. The V and J genes are TRBV27 and TRBJ2-7; tentatively, D is TRBD2 (6 bases). Trimming stripped 5 bases from V and 2 bases from J, with 13 bases between. The CDR3 totals 14 residues. In germline, CDR1 is MNHEY, CDR2 SMNVEV (reference sequence). CDR3 sequence: CASSHGGRPYEQYF. The CDR3 nucleotides are TGTGCCAGCAGTCACGGGGGACGGCCCTACGAGCAGTACTTC.

This sequence joins TRBV30 and TRBJ2-7; D might be TRBD1 (5 bases). The CDR3 is 17 amino acids. Germline V gene lookup returns CDR1 GTSNPN and CDR2 SVGIG (reference sequence). Trimming cost V 2 bases and J 2 bases, with 22 bases left between them. CDR3 amino acids: CAWSLPRTRAPTYEQYF. The CDR3 DNA reads TGTGCCTGGAGTCTTCCTCGGACCAGGGCCCCTACCTACGAGCAGTACTTC.

The chain links TRBV6-6 to TRBJ2-7; D may be TRBD2 (6 bases). Germline values: CDR1 MNHNY, CDR2 SVGAGI (reference sequence). The ends were cut back, 0 bases at V and 7 bases at J, with 13 bases in the middle. CDR3 length: 14 residues. In DNA, the CDR3 is TGTGCCAGCAGTTACTCCACGGGAGTGGAAGAGCAGTACTTC. It codes for CASSYSTGVEEQYF.